These T cell receptor beta chains were read from a single sample in a study of cytomegalovirus exposure and HLA in healthy donors. Profiling relied on immunoSEQ multiplex PCR, and the TCRdb table lists in-frame clones only, not all of them. The sample holds 150,000 to 200,000 clones, around 84% seen once. Material: PBMCs. These receptors originate from a man between 18 and 35 years old in good health and CMV-seropositive. The CDR3 runs from the conserved cysteine through the conserved F or W. D genes are given only for firm matches. A row's size may be missing; if present it is once, few, many or a size class.

d_gene: NA
abundance: NA
v_gene: TRBV28
j_gene: TRBJ2-7
CDR3nt: TGTGCCAGCAGCCCTCTAGGGAAGGGGGATCCCTACGAGCAGTACTTC
CDR3aa: CASSPLGKGDPYEQYF

d_gene: NA
abundance: NA
v_gene: TRBV7-9
j_gene: TRBJ1-2
CDR3nt: TGTGCCAGCAGCCCCTCGGGGGGGGGCAACACCTTC
CDR3aa: CASSPSGGGNTF

d_gene: NA
abundance: NA
v_gene: TRBV15
j_gene: TRBJ2-3
CDR3nt: TGTGCCATCAGCGGGGGAACAGGACAGGGGTCAGATACGCAGTATTTT
CDR3aa: CAISGGTGQGSDTQYF

d_gene: NA
abundance: NA
v_gene: TRBV5-1
j_gene: TRBJ2-5
CDR3nt: TGCGCCAGCTCCCAGGGCGGTAGCCGTCAAGAGACCCAGTACTTC
CDR3aa: CASSQGGSRQETQYF

d_gene: NA
abundance: NA
v_gene: TRBV7-9
j_gene: TRBJ1-6
CDR3nt: TGTGCCAGCAGCTTAGTGGGCAGGGGTGGCTCACCCCTCCACTTT
CDR3aa: CASSLVGRGGSPLHF

d_gene: TRBD1
abundance: NA
v_gene: TRBV7-9
j_gene: TRBJ2-7
CDR3nt: TGTGCCACCCTCGGCATGGGACAGGAGTACTTC
CDR3aa: CATLGMGQEYF

d_gene: TRBD2
abundance: once
v_gene: TRBV5-4
j_gene: TRBJ2-3
CDR3nt: TGTGCCAGCAGCTTGAGGACTAGCGGGAGTGGCACAGATACGCAGTATTTT
CDR3aa: CASSLRTSGSGTDTQYF

d_gene: TRBD2
abundance: NA
v_gene: TRBV27
j_gene: TRBJ2-1
CDR3nt: TGTGCCAGCAGTTTAATGGCTAGCGGGAGGAAGTATGAGCAGTTCTTC
CDR3aa: CASSLMASGRKYEQFF

d_gene: TRBD1
abundance: NA
v_gene: TRBV28
j_gene: TRBJ2-5
CDR3nt: TGTGCCAGCAGTTTAGGGACAGGGTTCCAAGAGACCCAGTACTTC
CDR3aa: CASSLGTGFQETQYF

d_gene: NA
abundance: NA
v_gene: TRBV6-6
j_gene: TRBJ2-7
CDR3nt: TGTGCCAGCAGTCCCTACTACGAGCAGTACTTC
CDR3aa: CASSPYYEQYF

d_gene: NA
abundance: NA
v_gene: TRBV6-6
j_gene: TRBJ1-3
CDR3nt: TGTGCCAGCAGTTACGGGCCGACCCGCTCTGGAAACACCATATATTTT
CDR3aa: CASSYGPTRSGNTIYF

d_gene: TRBD1
abundance: NA
v_gene: TRBV25-1
j_gene: TRBJ1-1
CDR3nt: TGTGCCAGCAGAGGACAGGGGGCGAACACTGAAGCTTTCTTT
CDR3aa: CASRGQGANTEAFF

d_gene: NA
abundance: NA
v_gene: TRBV13
j_gene: TRBJ2-7
CDR3nt: TGTGCCAGCAGCTTACAGGGGAACGAGCAGTACTTC
CDR3aa: CASSLQGNEQYF

d_gene: NA
abundance: NA
v_gene: TRBV5-1
j_gene: TRBJ2-7
CDR3nt: TGCGCCAGCGGCCCACAGGGATATGGGGGGGCTGAAGAGCAGTACTTC
CDR3aa: CASGPQGYGGAEEQYF

d_gene: NA
abundance: many
v_gene: TRBV5-1
j_gene: TRBJ1-1
CDR3nt: TGCGCCACCAGCGGGGGGTCAATGAACACTGAAGCTTTCTTT
CDR3aa: CATSGGSMNTEAFF

d_gene: NA
abundance: NA
v_gene: TRBV9
j_gene: TRBJ1-3
CDR3nt: TGTGCCAGCAGCGTAGGTCGGTCCTCTGGAAACACCATATATTTT
CDR3aa: CASSVGRSSGNTIYF

d_gene: TRBD2
abundance: NA
v_gene: TRBV27
j_gene: TRBJ2-5
CDR3nt: TGTGCCAGTTCCGGACTAGCGGGAGGGCTAGAAGAGACCCAGTACTTC
CDR3aa: CASSGLAGGLEETQYF

d_gene: TRBD1
abundance: NA
v_gene: TRBV4-1
j_gene: TRBJ1-2
CDR3nt: TGCGCCAGCAGCCAAGTTACCGGAACAGGGGAGTCCTATGGCTACACCTTC
CDR3aa: CASSQVTGTGESYGYTF

d_gene: TRBD1
abundance: once
v_gene: TRBV7-9
j_gene: TRBJ2-7
CDR3nt: TGTGCCAGCAGCAACAGGGGTGAGCAGTACTTC
CDR3aa: CASSNRGEQYF

d_gene: TRBD1
abundance: NA
v_gene: TRBV28
j_gene: TRBJ1-2
CDR3nt: TGTGCCAGCAGTCGGACAGGGGCCATCTATGGCTACACCTTC
CDR3aa: CASSRTGAIYGYTF

d_gene: NA
abundance: NA
v_gene: TRBV30
j_gene: TRBJ1-1
CDR3nt: TGTGCCTGGAGTCGCCCCCCCGGTGAAGCTTTCTTT
CDR3aa: CAWSRPPGEAFF

d_gene: NA
abundance: few
v_gene: TRBV5-4
j_gene: TRBJ1-4
CDR3nt: TGTGCCAGCACTGGGAGACAGGACTCAACTAATGAAAAACTGTTTTTT
CDR3aa: CASTGRQDSTNEKLFF

d_gene: NA
abundance: NA
v_gene: TRBV11-2
j_gene: TRBJ2-3
CDR3nt: TGTGCCAGCAGCTTAGATCTATGGGCTAGCACAGATACGCAGTATTTT
CDR3aa: CASSLDLWASTDTQYF

d_gene: TRBD1
abundance: NA
v_gene: TRBV6-1
j_gene: TRBJ1-2
CDR3nt: TGTGCCAGCAGTGAACTCGGACAGGCCTATGGCTACACCTTC
CDR3aa: CASSELGQAYGYTF

d_gene: NA
abundance: NA
v_gene: TRBV11-3
j_gene: TRBJ2-7
CDR3nt: TGTGCCAGCAGCGCCGACAGAGCCTACGAGCAGTACTTC
CDR3aa: CASSADRAYEQYF

d_gene: TRBD2
abundance: NA
v_gene: TRBV9
j_gene: TRBJ2-1
CDR3nt: TGTGCCAGCAGCAGATTACCGGGACTAGCGGGCGATGAGCAGTTCTTC
CDR3aa: CASSRLPGLAGDEQFF

d_gene: TRBD2
abundance: NA
v_gene: TRBV14
j_gene: TRBJ2-7
CDR3nt: TGTGCCAGCAGCCATACACTAGCGGGAGTCGGAGAGCAGTACTTC
CDR3aa: CASSHTLAGVGEQYF

d_gene: TRBD1
abundance: NA
v_gene: TRBV2
j_gene: TRBJ1-4
CDR3nt: TGTGCCAGCAGCTGGTTCGCAGGGGGCATCATGGATGAAAAACTGTTTTTT
CDR3aa: CASSWFAGGIMDEKLFF

d_gene: NA
abundance: NA
v_gene: TRBV5-4
j_gene: TRBJ2-2
CDR3nt: TGTGCCAGCTCATCAGTTCTGGCCGGGGAGCTGTTTTTT
CDR3aa: CASSSVLAGELFF

d_gene: TRBD2
abundance: NA
v_gene: TRBV7-9
j_gene: TRBJ2-1
CDR3nt: TGTGCCAGCAGCTTATTGGGGGGACTAGACTCCTACAATGAGCAGTTCTTC
CDR3aa: CASSLLGGLDSYNEQFF

d_gene: TRBD2
abundance: NA
v_gene: TRBV27
j_gene: TRBJ2-1
CDR3nt: TGTGCCAGCAGTCCCCTAGCGGGGGACTCTTACAATGAGCAGTTCTTC
CDR3aa: CASSPLAGDSYNEQFF

d_gene: TRBD2
abundance: NA
v_gene: TRBV4-1
j_gene: TRBJ2-6
CDR3nt: TGCGCCAGCAGCCACGGACTAGCGGGGAGAGTAGGGGCCAACGTCCTGACTTTC
CDR3aa: CASSHGLAGRVGANVLTF

d_gene: TRBD1
abundance: NA
v_gene: TRBV30
j_gene: TRBJ2-5
CDR3nt: TGTGCCTGGGAGGGGGCAGGCCTTAGGGAGACCCAGTACTTC
CDR3aa: CAWEGAGLRETQYF

d_gene: TRBD1
abundance: NA
v_gene: TRBV5-1
j_gene: TRBJ1-2
CDR3nt: TGCGCCAGCAGTTCCGGACAGGGTGATGGCTACACCTTC
CDR3aa: CASSSGQGDGYTF

d_gene: NA
abundance: NA
v_gene: TRBV5-4
j_gene: TRBJ2-2
CDR3nt: TGTGCCAGCAGCGCGGGATATAACACCGGGGAGCTGTTTTTT
CDR3aa: CASSAGYNTGELFF

d_gene: TRBD1
abundance: NA
v_gene: TRBV7-2
j_gene: TRBJ2-7
CDR3nt: TGTGCCAGCAGCTTAGGGACAGGGGGCGGAAACGAGCAGTACTTC
CDR3aa: CASSLGTGGGNEQYF

d_gene: NA
abundance: NA
v_gene: TRBV28
j_gene: TRBJ2-7
CDR3nt: TGTGCCAGCAGTTCCCCCCTCCTCGCTACCTCCTACGAGCAGTACTTC
CDR3aa: CASSSPLLATSYEQYF

d_gene: NA
abundance: once
v_gene: TRBV27
j_gene: TRBJ1-1
CDR3nt: TGTGCCAGCAGTTTATTCTCGAACACTGAAGCTTTCTTT
CDR3aa: CASSLFSNTEAFF

d_gene: TRBD1
abundance: few
v_gene: TRBV13
j_gene: TRBJ1-1
CDR3nt: TGTGCCAGCAGCAAGCAGGGGGCCAACACTGAAGCTTTCTTT
CDR3aa: CASSKQGANTEAFF

d_gene: NA
abundance: NA
v_gene: TRBV5-1
j_gene: TRBJ2-5
CDR3nt: TGCGCCAGCAGCTGGGACAACCAAGAGACCCAGTACTTC
CDR3aa: CASSWDNQETQYF

d_gene: TRBD1
abundance: few
v_gene: TRBV7-9
j_gene: TRBJ2-7
CDR3nt: TGTGCCAGCAGTGAAACAGGGGGCACGTACGAGCAGTACTTC
CDR3aa: CASSETGGTYEQYF

d_gene: TRBD2
abundance: NA
v_gene: TRBV5-1
j_gene: TRBJ2-1
CDR3nt: TGCGCCAGCGCCTTTCTAGCGGGAGGGCCGAATGAGCAGTTCTTC
CDR3aa: CASAFLAGGPNEQFF

d_gene: NA
abundance: NA
v_gene: TRBV10-2
j_gene: TRBJ2-3
CDR3nt: TGCGCCAGCAGTGAGTCGAAGCGAGCGTACCACATTACAGATACGCAGTATTTT
CDR3aa: CASSESKRAYHITDTQYF

d_gene: TRBD2
abundance: NA
v_gene: TRBV27
j_gene: TRBJ2-5
CDR3nt: TGTGCCAGCAGGAGGCCGGGACTAGCGGGGGTGGAGACCCAGTACTTC
CDR3aa: CASRRPGLAGVETQYF

d_gene: NA
abundance: NA
v_gene: TRBV7-9
j_gene: TRBJ2-2
CDR3nt: TGTGCCAGCCGACTCTCTAGGGGCGGGGAGCTGTTTTTT
CDR3aa: CASRLSRGGELFF

d_gene: TRBD1
abundance: NA
v_gene: TRBV7-6
j_gene: TRBJ2-2
CDR3nt: TGTGCCAGCAGCCGACGCGGAGCGGGACAGGGCGGCACCGGGGAGCTGTTTTTT
CDR3aa: CASSRRGAGQGGTGELFF

d_gene: TRBD1
abundance: NA
v_gene: TRBV28
j_gene: TRBJ2-7
CDR3nt: TGTGCCAGCAGTAAGGGGGACAGGACTTACGAGCAGTACTTC
CDR3aa: CASSKGDRTYEQYF

d_gene: TRBD1
abundance: NA
v_gene: TRBV15
j_gene: TRBJ1-5
CDR3nt: TGTGCCACCAGCAGAGACCGGGACAGGGGTCAGCCCCAGCATTTT
CDR3aa: CATSRDRDRGQPQHF

d_gene: TRBD1
abundance: NA
v_gene: TRBV7-9
j_gene: TRBJ2-7
CDR3nt: TGTGCCAGCAGCCCTGGTGTGCGGACAGGGGGCGCGGAGCAGTACTTC
CDR3aa: CASSPGVRTGGAEQYF

d_gene: TRBD2
abundance: NA
v_gene: TRBV27
j_gene: TRBJ2-5
CDR3nt: TGTGCCAGCAGTTTATCCGGCCGACTAGCGGGGCTACAAGAGACCCAGTACTTC
CDR3aa: CASSLSGRLAGLQETQYF

d_gene: NA
abundance: few
v_gene: TRBV5-1
j_gene: TRBJ2-7
CDR3nt: TGCGCCAGCAGCTTGGCCGCGGAATACGAGCAGTACTTC
CDR3aa: CASSLAAEYEQYF

d_gene: TRBD1
abundance: NA
v_gene: TRBV6-1
j_gene: TRBJ2-3
CDR3nt: TGTGCCAGCAGCCGGGACAGGGGCACAGATACGCAGTATTTT
CDR3aa: CASSRDRGTDTQYF

d_gene: TRBD2
abundance: once
v_gene: TRBV5-8
j_gene: TRBJ2-1
CDR3nt: TGTGCCAGCAGCCCGACTAGCGGGGGTTTTCGATACAATGAGCAGTTCTTC
CDR3aa: CASSPTSGGFRYNEQFF

d_gene: TRBD1
abundance: NA
v_gene: TRBV27
j_gene: TRBJ1-1
CDR3nt: TGTGCCAGCAGATCTAGACAGGGCGCGACAGCTTTCTTT
CDR3aa: CASRSRQGATAFF

d_gene: NA
abundance: NA
v_gene: TRBV6-1
j_gene: TRBJ2-1
CDR3nt: TGTGCCAGCAGTGAAAGAGTCGCGGGGCTTAACAATGAGCAGTTCTTC
CDR3aa: CASSERVAGLNNEQFF

d_gene: NA
abundance: NA
v_gene: TRBV10-3
j_gene: TRBJ1-1
CDR3nt: TGTGCCATCAGTGAGCTGGCGGACACTGAAGCTTTCTTT
CDR3aa: CAISELADTEAFF